This entry is about one T cell receptor beta chain. The antigen is undetermined. Per the germline V gene, CDR1 is MNHEY and CDR2 is SVGAGI. The length of the CDR3 is 14 residues. The ends lost 6 bases at V and 11 bases at J; junction bases unmatched: 15. These data are taken from a study of cytomegalovirus exposure and HLA in healthy donors. Primers included in the PCR were 60 Vbeta and 13 Jbeta primers. Assay: immunoSEQ multiplex PCR; the TCRdb copy retains only in-frame clones and omits some. The table includes about 140,000 clones, about 71% detected once. Study results and limitations: The investigators catalogued 150 or so TCR beta chains as cytomegalovirus-associated.

V is TRBV6-5 and J is TRBJ2-5, with 7 positions matching TRBD1. The sequencing sample was made of PBMCs. This receptor was obtained from a woman aged 60-75 years in good health and CMV-seropositive. CDR3 in DNA: TGTGCCAGCAGCCCCGGGACAGCCTCCTTTAGGCAGTACTTC. Protein sequence: CASSPGTASFRQYF.